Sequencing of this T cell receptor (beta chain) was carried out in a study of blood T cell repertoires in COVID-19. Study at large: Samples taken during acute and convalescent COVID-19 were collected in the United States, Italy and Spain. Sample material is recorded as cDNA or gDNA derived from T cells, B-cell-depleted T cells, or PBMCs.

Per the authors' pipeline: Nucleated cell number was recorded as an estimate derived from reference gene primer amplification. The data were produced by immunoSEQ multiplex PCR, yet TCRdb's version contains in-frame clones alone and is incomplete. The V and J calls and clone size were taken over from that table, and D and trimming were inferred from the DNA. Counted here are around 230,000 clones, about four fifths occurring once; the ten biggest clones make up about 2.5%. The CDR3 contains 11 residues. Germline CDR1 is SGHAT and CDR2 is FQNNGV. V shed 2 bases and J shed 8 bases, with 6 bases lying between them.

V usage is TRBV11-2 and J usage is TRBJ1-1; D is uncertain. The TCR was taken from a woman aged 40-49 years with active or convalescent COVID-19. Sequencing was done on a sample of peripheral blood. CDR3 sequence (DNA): TGTGCCAGCAGCTTATCCAGGGAAGCTTTCTTT. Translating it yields CASSLSREAFF.